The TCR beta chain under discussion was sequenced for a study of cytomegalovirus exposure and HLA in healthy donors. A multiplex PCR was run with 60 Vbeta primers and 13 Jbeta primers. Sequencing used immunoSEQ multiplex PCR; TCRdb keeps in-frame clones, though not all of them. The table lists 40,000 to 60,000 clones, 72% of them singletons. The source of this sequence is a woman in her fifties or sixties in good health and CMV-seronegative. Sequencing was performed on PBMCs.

The CDR3 spells CASSRVTSGDETQYF. In nucleotides, the CDR3 is TGTGCCAGCTCACGAGTGACTAGCGGGGATGAGACCCAGTACTTC. This rearrangement joins TRBV18 to TRBJ2-5; TRBD2 matches at 11 bases. This CDR3 is 15 amino acids long. CDR1 KGHSH and CDR2 LQKENI come from the germline V gene. V was pared by 4 bases and J by 5 bases, with 6 bases of the junction left unmatched.